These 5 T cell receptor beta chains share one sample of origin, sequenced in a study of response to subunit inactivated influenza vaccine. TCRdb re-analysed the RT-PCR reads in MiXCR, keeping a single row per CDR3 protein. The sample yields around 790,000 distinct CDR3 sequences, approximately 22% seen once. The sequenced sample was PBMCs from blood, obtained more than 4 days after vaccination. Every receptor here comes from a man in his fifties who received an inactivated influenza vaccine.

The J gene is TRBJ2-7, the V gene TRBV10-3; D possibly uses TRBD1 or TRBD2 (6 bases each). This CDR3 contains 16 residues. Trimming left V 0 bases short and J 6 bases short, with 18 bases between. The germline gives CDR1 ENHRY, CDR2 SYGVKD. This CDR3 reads CAISESPGAIVGEQYF. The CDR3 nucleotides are TGTGCCATCAGTGAGTCACCGGGGGCTATAGTCGGCGAGCAGTACTTC.

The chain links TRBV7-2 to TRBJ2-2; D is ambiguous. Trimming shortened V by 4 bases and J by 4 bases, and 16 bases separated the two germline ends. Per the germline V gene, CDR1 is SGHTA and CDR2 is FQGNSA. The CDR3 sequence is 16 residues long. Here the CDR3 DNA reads TGTGCCAGCAGCTACTCCATATTAGCTGGCACCGGGGAGCTGTTTTTT. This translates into CASSYSILAGTGELFF.

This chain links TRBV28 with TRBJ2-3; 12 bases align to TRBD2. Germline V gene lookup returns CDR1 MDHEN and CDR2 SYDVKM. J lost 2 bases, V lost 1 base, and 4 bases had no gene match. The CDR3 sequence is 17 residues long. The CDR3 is CASSLSGLAGFTDTQYF. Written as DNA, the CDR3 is TGTGCCAGCAGTTTATCCGGACTAGCGGGATTCACAGATACGCAGTATTTT.

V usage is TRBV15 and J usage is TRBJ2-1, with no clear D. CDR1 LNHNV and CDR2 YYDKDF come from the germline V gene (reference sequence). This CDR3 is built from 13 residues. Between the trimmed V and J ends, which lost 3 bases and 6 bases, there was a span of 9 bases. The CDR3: CATSSSRSNEQFF. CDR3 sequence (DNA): TGTGCCACCAGCAGTTCAAGGAGCAATGAGCAGTTCTTC.

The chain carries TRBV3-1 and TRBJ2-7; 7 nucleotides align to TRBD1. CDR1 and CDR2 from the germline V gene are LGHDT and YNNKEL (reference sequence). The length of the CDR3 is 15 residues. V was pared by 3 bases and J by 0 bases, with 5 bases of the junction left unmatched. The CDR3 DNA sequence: TGTGCCAGCAGCCACAGACAGGGTTCCTCCTACGAGCAGTACTTC. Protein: CASSHRQGSSYEQYF.